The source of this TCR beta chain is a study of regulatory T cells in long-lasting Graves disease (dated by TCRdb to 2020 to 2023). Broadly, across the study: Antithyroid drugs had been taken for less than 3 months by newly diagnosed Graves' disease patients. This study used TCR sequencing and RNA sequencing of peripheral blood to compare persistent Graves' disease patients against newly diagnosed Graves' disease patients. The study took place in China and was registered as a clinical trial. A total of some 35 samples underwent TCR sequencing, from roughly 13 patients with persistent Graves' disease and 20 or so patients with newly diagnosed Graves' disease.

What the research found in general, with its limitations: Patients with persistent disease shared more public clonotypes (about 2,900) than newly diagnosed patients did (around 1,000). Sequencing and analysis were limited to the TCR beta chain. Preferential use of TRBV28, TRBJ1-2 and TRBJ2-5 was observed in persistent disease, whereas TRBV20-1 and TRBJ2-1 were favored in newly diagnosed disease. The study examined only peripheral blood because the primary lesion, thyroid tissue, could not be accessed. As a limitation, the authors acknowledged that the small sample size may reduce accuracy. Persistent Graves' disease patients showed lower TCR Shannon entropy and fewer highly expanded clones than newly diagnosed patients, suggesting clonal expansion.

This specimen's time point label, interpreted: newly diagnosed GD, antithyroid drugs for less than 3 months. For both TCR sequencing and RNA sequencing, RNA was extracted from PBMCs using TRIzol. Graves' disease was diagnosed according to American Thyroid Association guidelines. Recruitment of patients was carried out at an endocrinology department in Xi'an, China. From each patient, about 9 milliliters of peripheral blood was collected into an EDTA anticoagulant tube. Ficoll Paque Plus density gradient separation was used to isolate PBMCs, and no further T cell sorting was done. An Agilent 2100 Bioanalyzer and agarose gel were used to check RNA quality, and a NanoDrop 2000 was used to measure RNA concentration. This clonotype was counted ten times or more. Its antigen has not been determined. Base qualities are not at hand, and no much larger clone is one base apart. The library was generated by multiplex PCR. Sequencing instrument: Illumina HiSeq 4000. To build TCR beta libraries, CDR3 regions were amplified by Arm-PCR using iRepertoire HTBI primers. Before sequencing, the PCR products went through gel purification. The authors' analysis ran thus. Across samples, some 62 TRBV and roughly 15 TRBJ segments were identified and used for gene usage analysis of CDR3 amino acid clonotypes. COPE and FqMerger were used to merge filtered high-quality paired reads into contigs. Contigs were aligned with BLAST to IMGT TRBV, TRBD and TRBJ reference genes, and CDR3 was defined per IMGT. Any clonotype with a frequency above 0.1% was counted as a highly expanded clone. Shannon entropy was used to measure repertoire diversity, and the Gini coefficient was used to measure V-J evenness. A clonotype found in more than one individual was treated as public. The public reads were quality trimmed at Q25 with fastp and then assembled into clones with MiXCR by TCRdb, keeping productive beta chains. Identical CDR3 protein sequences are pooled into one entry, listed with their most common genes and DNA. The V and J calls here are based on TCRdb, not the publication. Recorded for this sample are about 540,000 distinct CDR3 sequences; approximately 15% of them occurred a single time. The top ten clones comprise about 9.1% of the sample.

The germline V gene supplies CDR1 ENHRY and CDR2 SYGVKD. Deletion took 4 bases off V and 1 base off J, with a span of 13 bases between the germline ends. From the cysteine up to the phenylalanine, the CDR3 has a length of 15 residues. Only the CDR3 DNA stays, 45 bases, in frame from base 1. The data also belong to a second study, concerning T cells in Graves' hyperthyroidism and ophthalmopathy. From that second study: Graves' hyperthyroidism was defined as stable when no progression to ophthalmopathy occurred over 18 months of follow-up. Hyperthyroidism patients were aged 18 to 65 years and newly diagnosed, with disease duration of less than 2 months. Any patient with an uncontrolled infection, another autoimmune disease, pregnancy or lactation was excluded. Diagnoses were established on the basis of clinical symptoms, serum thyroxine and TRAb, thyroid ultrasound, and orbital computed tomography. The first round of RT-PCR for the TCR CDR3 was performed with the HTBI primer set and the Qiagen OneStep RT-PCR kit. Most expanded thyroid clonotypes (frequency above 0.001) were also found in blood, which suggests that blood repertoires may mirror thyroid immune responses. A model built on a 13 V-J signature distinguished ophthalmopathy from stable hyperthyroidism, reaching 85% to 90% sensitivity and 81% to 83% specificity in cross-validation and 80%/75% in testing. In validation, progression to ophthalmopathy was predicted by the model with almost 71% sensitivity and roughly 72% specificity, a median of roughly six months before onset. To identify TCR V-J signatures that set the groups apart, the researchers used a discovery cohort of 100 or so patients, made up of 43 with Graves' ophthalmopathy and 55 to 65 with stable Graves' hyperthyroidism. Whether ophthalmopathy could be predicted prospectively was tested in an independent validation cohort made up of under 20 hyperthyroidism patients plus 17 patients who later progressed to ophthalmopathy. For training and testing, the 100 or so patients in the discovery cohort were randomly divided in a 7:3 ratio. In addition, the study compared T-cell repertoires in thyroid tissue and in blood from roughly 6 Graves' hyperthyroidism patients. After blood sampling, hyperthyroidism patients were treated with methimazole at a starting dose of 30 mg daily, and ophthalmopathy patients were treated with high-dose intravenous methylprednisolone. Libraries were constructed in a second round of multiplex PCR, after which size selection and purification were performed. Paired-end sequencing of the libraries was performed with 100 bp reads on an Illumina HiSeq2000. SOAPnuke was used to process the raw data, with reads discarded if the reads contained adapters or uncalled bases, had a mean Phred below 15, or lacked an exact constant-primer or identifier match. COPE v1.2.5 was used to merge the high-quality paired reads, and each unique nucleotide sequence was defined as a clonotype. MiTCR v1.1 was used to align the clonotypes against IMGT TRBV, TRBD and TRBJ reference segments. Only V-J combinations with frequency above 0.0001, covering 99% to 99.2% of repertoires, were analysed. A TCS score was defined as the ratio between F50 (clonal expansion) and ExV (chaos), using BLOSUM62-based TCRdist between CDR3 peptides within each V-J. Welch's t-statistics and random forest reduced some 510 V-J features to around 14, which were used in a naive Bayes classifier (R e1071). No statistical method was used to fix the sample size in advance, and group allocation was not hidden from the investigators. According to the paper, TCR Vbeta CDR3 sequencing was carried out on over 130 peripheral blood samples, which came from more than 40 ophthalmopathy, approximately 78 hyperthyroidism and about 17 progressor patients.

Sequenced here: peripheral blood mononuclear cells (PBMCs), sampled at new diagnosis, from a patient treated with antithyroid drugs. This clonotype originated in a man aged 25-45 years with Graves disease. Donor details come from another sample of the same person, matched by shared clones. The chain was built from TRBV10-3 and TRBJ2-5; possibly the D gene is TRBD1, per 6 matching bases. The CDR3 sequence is CAISGTGNSQETQYF. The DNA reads TGTGCCATCAGTGGTACAGGGAACTCCCAAGAGACCCAGTACTTC.